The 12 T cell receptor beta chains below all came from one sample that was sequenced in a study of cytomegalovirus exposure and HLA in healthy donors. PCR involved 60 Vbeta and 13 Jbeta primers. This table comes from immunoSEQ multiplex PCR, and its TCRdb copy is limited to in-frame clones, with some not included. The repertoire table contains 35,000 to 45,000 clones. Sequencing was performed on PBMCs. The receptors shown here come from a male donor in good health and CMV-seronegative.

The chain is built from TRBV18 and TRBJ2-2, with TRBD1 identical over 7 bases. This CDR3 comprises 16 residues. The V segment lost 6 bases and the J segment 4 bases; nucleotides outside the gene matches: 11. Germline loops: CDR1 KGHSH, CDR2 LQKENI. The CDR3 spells CASSADGTVRTGELFF. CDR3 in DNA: TGTGCCAGCTCTGCAGACGGGACAGTTCGCACCGGGGAGCTGTTTTTT. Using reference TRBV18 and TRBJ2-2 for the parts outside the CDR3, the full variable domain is NAGVMQNPRHLVRRRGQEARLRCSPMKGHSHVYWYRQLPEEGLKFMVYLQKENIIDESGMPKERFSAEFPKEGPSILRIQQVVRGDSAAYFCASSADGTVRTGELFFGEGSRLTVL.

The CDR3 loop is CASSTGGGSGANVLTF. The CDR3 bases are TGTGCCAGTAGTACGGGAGGGGGCTCTGGGGCCAACGTCCTGACTTTC. The chain is built from TRBV19 and TRBJ2-6; TRBD2 matches at 8 bases. The CDR3 covers 16 residues. CDR1 LNHDA and CDR2 SQIVND come from the germline V gene (reference sequence). The V gene end was trimmed by 4 bases and the J gene end by 0 bases; junction bases not matched to a gene: 2.

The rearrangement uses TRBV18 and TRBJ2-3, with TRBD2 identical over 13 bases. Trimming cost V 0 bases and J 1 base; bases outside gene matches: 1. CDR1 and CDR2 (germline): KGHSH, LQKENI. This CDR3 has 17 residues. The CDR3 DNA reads TGTGCCAGCTCACCACCCGGACTAGCGGGGGGCACAGATACGCAGTATTTT. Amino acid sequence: CASSPPGLAGGTDTQYF.

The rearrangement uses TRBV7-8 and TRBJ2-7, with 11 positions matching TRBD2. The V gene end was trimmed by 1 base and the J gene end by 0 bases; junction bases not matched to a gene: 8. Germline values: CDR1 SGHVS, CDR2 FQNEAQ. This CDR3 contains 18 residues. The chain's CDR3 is CASSLVLAGGPSSYEQYF. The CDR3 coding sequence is TGTGCCAGCAGCTTAGTCCTAGCGGGGGGCCCAAGCTCCTACGAGCAGTACTTC.

The DNA for the CDR3 is TGTGCCAGCAGTGGTGGGGGGACAGGGGGAACTGAAGCTTTCTTT. As protein: CASSGGGTGGTEAFF. V gene TRBV6-1 combines with J gene TRBJ1-1; 11 positions agree with TRBD1. The germline V gene has CDR1 MNHNS and CDR2 SASEGT. V lost 4 bases to trimming and J lost 5 bases; unmatched junction nucleotides: 6. This CDR3 has 15 residues.

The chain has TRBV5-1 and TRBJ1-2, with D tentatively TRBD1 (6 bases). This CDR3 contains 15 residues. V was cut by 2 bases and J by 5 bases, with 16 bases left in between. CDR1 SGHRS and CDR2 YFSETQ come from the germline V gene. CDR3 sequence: CASSFLTGQSYGYTF. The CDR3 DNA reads TGCGCCAGCAGCTTTCTGACAGGACAATCTTATGGCTACACCTTC.

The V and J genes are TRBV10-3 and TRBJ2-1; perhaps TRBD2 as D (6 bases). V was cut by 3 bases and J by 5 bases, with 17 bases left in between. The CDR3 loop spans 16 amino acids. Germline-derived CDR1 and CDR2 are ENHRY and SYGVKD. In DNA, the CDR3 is TGTGCCATCAGTGATGATGATATGGGGGGACACAATGAGCAGTTCTTC. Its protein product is CAISDDDMGGHNEQFF.

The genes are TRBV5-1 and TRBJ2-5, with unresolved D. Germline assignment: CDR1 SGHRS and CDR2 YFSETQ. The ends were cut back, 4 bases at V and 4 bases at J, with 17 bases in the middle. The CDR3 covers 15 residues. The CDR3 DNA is TGCGCCAGCAGCGTCTCCCCCCGGTCGGGAGAGACCCAGTACTTC. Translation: CASSVSPRSGETQYF. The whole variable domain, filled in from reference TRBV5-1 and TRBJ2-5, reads KAGVTQTPRYLIKTRGQQVTLSCSPISGHRSVSWYQQTPGQGLQFLFEYFSETQRNKGNFPGRFSGRQFSNSRSEMNVSTLELGDSALYLCASSVSPRSGETQYFGPGTRLLVL.

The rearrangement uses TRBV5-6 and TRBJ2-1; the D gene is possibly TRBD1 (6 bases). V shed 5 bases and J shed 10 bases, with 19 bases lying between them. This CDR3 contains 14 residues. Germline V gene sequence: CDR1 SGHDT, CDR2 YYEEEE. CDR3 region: CASRWFQGLREQFF. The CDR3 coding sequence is TGTGCCAGCAGATGGTTCCAGGGGCTTCGGGAGCAGTTCTTC. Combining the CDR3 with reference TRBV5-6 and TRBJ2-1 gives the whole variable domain DAGVTQSPTHLIKTRGQQVTLRCSPKSGHDTVSWYQQALGQGPQFIFQYYEEEERQRGNFPDRFSGHQFPNYSSELNVNALLLGDSALYLCASRWFQGLREQFFGPGTRLTVL.

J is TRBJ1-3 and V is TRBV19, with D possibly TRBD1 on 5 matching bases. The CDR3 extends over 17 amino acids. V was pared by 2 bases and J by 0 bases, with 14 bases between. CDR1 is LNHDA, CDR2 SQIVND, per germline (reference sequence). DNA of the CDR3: TGTGCCAGTAGTATACCGGGGGTCAGAAGCTCTGGAAACACCATATATTTT. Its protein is CASSIPGVRSSGNTIYF.

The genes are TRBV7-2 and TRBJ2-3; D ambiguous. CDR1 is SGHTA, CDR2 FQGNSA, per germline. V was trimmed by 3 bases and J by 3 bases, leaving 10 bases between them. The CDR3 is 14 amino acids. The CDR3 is CASSLGRSTDTQYF. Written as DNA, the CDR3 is TGTGCCAGCAGCTTGGGCAGGTCGACAGATACGCAGTATTTT.

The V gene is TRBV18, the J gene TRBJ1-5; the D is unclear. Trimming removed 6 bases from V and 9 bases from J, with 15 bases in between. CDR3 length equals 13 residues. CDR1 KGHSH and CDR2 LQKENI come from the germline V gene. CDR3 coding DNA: TGTGCCAGCTCCCCAAATGGAGAGCGGCCCCAGCATTTT. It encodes CASSPNGERPQHF.